What follows are 22 T cell receptor beta chains derived from one specimen sequenced in a study of graft-versus-host responses after intestinal transplantation. The table came from immunoSEQ multiplex PCR; TCRdb's copy has only in-frame clones and leaves some out. Counted here are under 100,000 clones, 85% to 95% occurring once; the ten biggest clones make up about 0.44%. The antigens of these receptors remain unknown. Sequenced material: unstimulated CD8+ T cells sorted from spleen or lymph node cells, taken before transplant. These receptors came from a human donor who was the organ donor for an intestinal transplant.

The chain recombines TRBV16 with TRBJ1-1, with TRBD1 as a possible D gene (6 bases). The CDR3 consists of 15 residues. V was trimmed by 0 bases and J by 4 bases, leaving 12 bases between them. CDR1 KGHSY and CDR2 FQNENV come from the germline V gene. CDR3 amino acids: CASSQSGQGSTEAFF. CDR3 nucleotides: TGTGCCAGCAGCCAATCAGGTCAGGGGTCCACTGAAGCTTTCTTT. Filled out from reference TRBV16 and TRBJ1-1, the complete variable domain reads GEEVAQTPKHLVRGEGQKAKLYCAPIKGHSYVFWYQQVLKNEFKFLISFQNENVFDETGMPKERFSAKCLPNSPCSLEIQATKLEDSAVYFCASSQSGQGSTEAFFGQGTRLTVV.

V and J are TRBV4-1 and TRBJ2-7; 10 bases line up with TRBD2. CDR1 is MGHRA and CDR2 is YSYEKL in the germline V gene. V was clipped by 4 bases and J by 1 base; unmatched bases: 4. The CDR3 extends over 15 amino acids. CDR3 DNA sequence: TGCGCCAGCAGCCTGGAGCGGGGGGGTTCCTACGAGCAGTACTTC. Its protein product is CASSLERGGSYEQYF.

For the CDR3, the DNA is TGTGCTAGGACAGGATTCAACTATGGCTACACCTTC. Protein product: CARTGFNYGYTF. The gene calls are TRBV7-7 and TRBJ1-2, with 7 bases that match TRBD1. The CDR3 spans 12 residues. Per germline, CDR1 SSHAT and CDR2 FNYEAQ (reference sequence).

V is TRBV4-2 and J is TRBJ2-3, with 15 bases fitting TRBD2. The germline V gene has CDR1 LGHNA and CDR2 YNFKEQ. The CDR3 has 17 residues. The trim removed 4 bases at V and 4 bases at J, leaving 6 bases unmatched. This chain's CDR3 is CASSPEGLAGGADTQYF. Here the CDR3 DNA reads TGTGCCAGCAGCCCAGAGGGACTAGCGGGGGGAGCAGATACGCAGTATTTT.

The gene calls are TRBV5-4 and TRBJ2-7; D possibly corresponds to TRBD2 (6 bases). V was cut by 0 bases and J by 4 bases, with 11 bases left in between. The CDR3 covers 14 residues. Per germline, CDR1 SGHNT and CDR2 YYREEE (reference sequence). In nucleotides, the CDR3 is TGTGCCAGCAGCTTGGGACTAGACGGGTACGAGCAGTACTTC. Encoded protein: CASSLGLDGYEQYF.

This rearrangement joins TRBV20-1 to TRBJ1-2; no clear D gene. V was cut by 0 bases and J by 10 bases, with 9 bases left in between. Germline-derived CDR1 and CDR2 are DFQATT and SNEGSKA (reference sequence). The CDR3 consists of 11 residues. The CDR3 region is CSAREGRFYTF. The CDR3 DNA sequence: TGCAGTGCTAGAGAGGGCCGATTCTACACCTTC.

The genes are TRBV30 and TRBJ2-7; TRBD2 is a possible D gene (6 bases). The CDR3 loop spans 14 amino acids. Between the trimmed V and J ends, which lost 0 bases and 2 bases, there was a span of 11 bases. From germline, CDR1 is GTSNPN and CDR2 SVGIG (reference sequence). In nucleotides, the CDR3 is TGTGCCTGGAGTGTACGGGGAGGCGCCTACGAGCAGTACTTC. Translation: CAWSVRGGAYEQYF.

This CDR3 reads CASSLGNGGPTGELFF. CDR3 DNA sequence: TGCGCCAGCAGCTTAGGGAACGGGGGGCCCACCGGGGAGCTGTTTTTT. V gene TRBV5-1 combines with J gene TRBJ2-2; maybe TRBD2 (7 bases). V lost 2 bases and J lost 4, with 15 bases in between. This CDR3 region has 16 residues. Germline CDR1 and CDR2: SGHRS and YFSETQ.

The rearrangement uses TRBV27 and TRBJ1-2; maybe TRBD1 (6 bases). V lost 3 bases to trimming and J lost 8 bases, with 13 bases between them. Germline CDR1 reads MNHEY; CDR2 reads SMNVEV (reference sequence). The CDR3 runs 13 residues. CDR3 loop: CASSFSYQGGYTF. CDR3 DNA: TGTGCCAGCAGTTTTTCGTACCAGGGGGGCTACACCTTC.

The chain joins TRBV7-8 to TRBJ1-2, with 7 bases matching TRBD1. The CDR3 is made up of 15 amino acids. V lost 4 bases and J lost 4; bases outside the gene matches: 9. Germline values: CDR1 SGHVS, CDR2 FQNEAQ. The CDR3 region has the DNA TGTGCCAGCAGCTCCGACAGGGCATCAGGCTATGGCTACACCTTC. Encoded protein: CASSSDRASGYGYTF.

The genes are TRBV6-1 and TRBJ2-7, with D maybe TRBD1 (5 bases). CDR3 size: 12 residues. V was shortened by 8 bases and J by 5 bases, with 13 bases between the two germline ends. The germline V gene encodes CDR1 MNHNS and CDR2 SASEGT. CDR3 bases: TGTGCCAGCCAGGGTGGGTTCCACGAGCAGTACTTC. Its protein is CASQGGFHEQYF.

This sequence joins TRBV18 and TRBJ2-1; TRBD2 aligns across 8 bases. CDR1 is KGHSH and CDR2 is LQKENI in the germline V gene. Losses at the gene ends were 3 bases for V and 14 bases for J; bases not matched to a gene: 6. The CDR3 consists of 12 residues. In DNA, the CDR3 is TGTGCCAGCTCACCGTCGGGGGGGGAGGAGTTCTTC. Its translation is CASSPSGGEEFF.

In its sample, this clone was seen once. V and J are TRBV19 and TRBJ2-5; perhaps TRBD1 as D (5 bases). This CDR3 has 14 amino acids. Germline V CDR1 and CDR2: LNHDA, SQIVND (reference sequence). Trimming took off 3 bases at V and 5 bases at J, with 13 bases between the two ends. The CDR3 loop is CASSILGPQETQYF. The CDR3 DNA sequence: TGTGCCAGTAGTATTCTGGGGCCCCAGGAGACCCAGTACTTC.

The chain carries TRBV19 and TRBJ2-7; possibly TRBD1 for D (6 bases). The CDR3 is 14 residues long. Deletions cut 5 bases from V and 0 bases from J, with 11 bases between. Looked up from germline, CDR1 is LNHDA and CDR2 is SQIVND (reference sequence). The CDR3 reads CASSWGQPSYEQYF. In DNA, the CDR3 is TGTGCCAGTAGTTGGGGACAACCCTCCTACGAGCAGTACTTC. The full variable domain, completed using reference TRBV19 and TRBJ2-7, is DGGITQSPKYLFRKEGQNVTLSCEQNLNHDAMYWYRQDPGQGLRLIYYSQIVNDFQKGDIAEGYSVSREKKESFPLTVTSAQKNPTAFYLCASSWGQPSYEQYFGPGTRLTVT.

J is TRBJ1-2 and V is TRBV5-1, with 8 bases lining up with TRBD1. V trimming: 4 bases; J trimming: 5 bases; junction bases outside the gene matches: 4. The CDR3 is 13 amino acids. Germline V gene sequence: CDR1 SGHRS, CDR2 YFSETQ. This chain's CDR3 is CASSTGTGYGYTF. The DNA for the CDR3 is TGCGCCAGCAGCACCGGGACAGGTTATGGCTACACCTTC.

Here the CDR3 DNA reads TGCGCCAGCAGCCAAAGACAGGGGATGAACACTGAAGCTTTCTTT. Translating gives CASSQRQGMNTEAFF. The chain links TRBV4-1 to TRBJ1-1; 8 bases align to TRBD1. From germline, CDR1 is MGHRA and CDR2 YSYEKL. The CDR3 consists of 15 residues. Trimming cost V 2 bases and J 0 bases; bases outside gene matches: 2.

The CDR3 region is CASTAHGEQYF. Here the CDR3 DNA reads TGTGCCAGCACCGCACACGGGGAGCAGTACTTC. The chain links TRBV6-6 to TRBJ2-5; tentatively, D is TRBD2 (5 bases). This CDR3 is built from 11 residues. V gave up 7 bases and J gave up 11 bases, with 14 bases separating them. CDR1 and CDR2 from the germline V gene are MNHNY and SVGAGI (reference sequence).

The V call is TRBV23-1, the J call TRBJ1-1, with 7 bases fitting TRBD1. TRBV23-1 is filed as an ORF, its function uncertain. Losses at the gene ends were 4 bases for V and 4 bases for J; bases not matched to a gene: 3. The length of the CDR3 is 13 residues. The CDR3 region is CASSPQGGTEAFF. Here the CDR3 DNA reads TGCGCCAGCAGTCCTCAGGGGGGCACTGAAGCTTTCTTT.

This sequence joins TRBV7-2 and TRBJ2-1, with no clear D. This CDR3 region has 12 residues. Per germline, CDR1 SGHTA and CDR2 FQGNSA. V was trimmed by 0 bases and J by 9 bases, leaving 6 bases between them. The CDR3 loop is CASSLASSEQFF. CDR3 bases: TGTGCCAGCAGCTTAGCGAGTAGTGAGCAGTTCTTC.

The chain employs TRBV4-2 and TRBJ2-7; the match to TRBD2 covers 9 bases. Losses at the gene ends were 1 base for V and 3 bases for J; bases not matched to a gene: 4. This CDR3 has 15 residues. CDR1 is LGHNA and CDR2 is YNFKEQ in the germline V gene. The CDR3 DNA sequence: TGTGCCAGCAGCCAAGCCGTAGCGGGGGTCTACGAGCAGTACTTC. Its protein product is CASSQAVAGVYEQYF.

As DNA, the CDR3 is TGTGCCAGCAGCGTCGGGGACAGAGCCTACGAGCAGTACTTC. It is translated as CASSVGDRAYEQYF. The chain combines TRBV9 with TRBJ2-7, with 7 bases that match TRBD1. This CDR3 contains 14 residues. Unmatched junction bases numbered 4, after V lost 2 bases and J lost 2 bases. Germline CDR1 is SGDLS and CDR2 is YYNGEE.

Worth noting for this clone: One end of the junction varies from germline; a read error may be responsible. The chain carries TRBV14 and TRBJ2-7; D is unresolved. The germline V gene has CDR1 SGHDN and CDR2 FVKESK. The CDR3 loop spans 12 amino acids. CDR3 region: CASSPGPLVVSF. Written as DNA, the CDR3 is TGTGCCAGCAGCCCCGGTCCCCTAGTAGTGAGCTTC. Using reference TRBV14 and TRBJ2-7 for the parts outside the CDR3, the full variable domain is EAGVTQFPSHSVIEKGQTVTLRCDPISGHDNLYWYRRVMGKEIKFLLHFVKESKQDESGMPNNRFLAERTGGTYSTLKVQPAELEDSGVYFCASSPGPLVVSFGPGTRLTVT.